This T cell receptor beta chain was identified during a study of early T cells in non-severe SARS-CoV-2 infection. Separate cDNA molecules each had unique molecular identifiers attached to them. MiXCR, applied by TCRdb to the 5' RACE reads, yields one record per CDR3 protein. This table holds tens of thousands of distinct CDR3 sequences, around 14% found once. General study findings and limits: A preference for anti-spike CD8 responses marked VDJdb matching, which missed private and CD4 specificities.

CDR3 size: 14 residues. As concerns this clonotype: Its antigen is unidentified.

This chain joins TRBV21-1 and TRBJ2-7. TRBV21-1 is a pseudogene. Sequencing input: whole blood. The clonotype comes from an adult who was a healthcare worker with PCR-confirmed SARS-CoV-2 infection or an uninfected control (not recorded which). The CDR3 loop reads CASSKGSRVHEQYF. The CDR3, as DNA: TGTGCCAGCAGCAAAGGGAGTAGGGTCCACGAGCAGTACTTC.